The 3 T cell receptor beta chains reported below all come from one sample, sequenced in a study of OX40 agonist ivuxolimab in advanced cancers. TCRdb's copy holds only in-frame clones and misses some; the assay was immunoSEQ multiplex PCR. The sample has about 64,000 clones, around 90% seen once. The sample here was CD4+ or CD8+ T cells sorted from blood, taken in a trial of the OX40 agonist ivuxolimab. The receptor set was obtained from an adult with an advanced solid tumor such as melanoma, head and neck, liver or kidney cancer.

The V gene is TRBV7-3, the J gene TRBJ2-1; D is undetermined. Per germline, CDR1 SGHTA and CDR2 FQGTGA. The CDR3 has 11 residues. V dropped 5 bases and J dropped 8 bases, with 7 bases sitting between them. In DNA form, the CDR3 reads TGTGCCAGCAGCCCCCCTGATGAGCAGTTCTTC. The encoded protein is CASSPPDEQFF.

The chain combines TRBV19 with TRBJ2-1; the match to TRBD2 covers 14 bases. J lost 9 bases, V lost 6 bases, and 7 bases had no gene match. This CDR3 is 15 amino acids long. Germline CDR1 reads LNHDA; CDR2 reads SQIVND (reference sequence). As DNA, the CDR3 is TGTGCCAGTAGCGAGGGACTAGCGGGAGAAAGTGAGCAGTTCTTC. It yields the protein CASSEGLAGESEQFF.

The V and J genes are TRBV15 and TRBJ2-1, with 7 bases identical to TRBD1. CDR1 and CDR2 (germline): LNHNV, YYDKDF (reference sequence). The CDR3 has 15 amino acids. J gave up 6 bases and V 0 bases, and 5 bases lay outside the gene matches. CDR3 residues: CATSREKTGSNEQFF. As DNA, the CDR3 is TGTGCCACCAGCAGAGAGAAGACAGGGTCCAATGAGCAGTTCTTC. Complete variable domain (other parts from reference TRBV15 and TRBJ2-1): DAMVIQNPRYQVTQFGKPVTLSCSQTLNHNVMYWYQQKSSQAPKLLFHYYDKDFNNEADTPDNFQSRRPNTSFCFLDIRSPGLGDTAMYLCATSREKTGSNEQFFGPGTRLTVL.